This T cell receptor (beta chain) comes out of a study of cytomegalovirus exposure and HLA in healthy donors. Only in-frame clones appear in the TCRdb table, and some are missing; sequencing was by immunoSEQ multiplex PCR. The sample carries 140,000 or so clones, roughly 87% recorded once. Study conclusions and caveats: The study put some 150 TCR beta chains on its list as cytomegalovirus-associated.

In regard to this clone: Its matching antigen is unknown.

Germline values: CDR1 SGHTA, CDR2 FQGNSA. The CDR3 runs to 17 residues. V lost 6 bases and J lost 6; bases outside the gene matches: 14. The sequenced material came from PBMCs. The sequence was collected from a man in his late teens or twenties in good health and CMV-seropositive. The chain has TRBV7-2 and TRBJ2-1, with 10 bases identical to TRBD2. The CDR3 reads CASRSPLRSGGANEQFF. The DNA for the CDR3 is TGTGCCAGCAGATCCCCCCTCAGAAGCGGGGGGGCCAATGAGCAGTTCTTC.